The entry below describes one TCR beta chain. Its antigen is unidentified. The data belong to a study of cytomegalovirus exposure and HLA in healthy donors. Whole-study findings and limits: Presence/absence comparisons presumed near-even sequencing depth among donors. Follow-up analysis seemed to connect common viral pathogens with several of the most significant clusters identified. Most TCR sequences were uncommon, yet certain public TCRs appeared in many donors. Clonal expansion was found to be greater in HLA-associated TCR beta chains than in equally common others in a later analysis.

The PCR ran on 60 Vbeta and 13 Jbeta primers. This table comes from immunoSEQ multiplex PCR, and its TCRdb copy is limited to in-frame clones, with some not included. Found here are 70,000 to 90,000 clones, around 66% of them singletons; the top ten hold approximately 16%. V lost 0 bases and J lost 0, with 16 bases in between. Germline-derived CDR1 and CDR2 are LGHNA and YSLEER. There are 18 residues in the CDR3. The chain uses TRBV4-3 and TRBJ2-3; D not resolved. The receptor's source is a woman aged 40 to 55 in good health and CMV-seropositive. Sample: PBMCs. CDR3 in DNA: TGCGCCAGCAGCCAAGATCCTCCTGGCGGAAAAAGCACAGATACGCAGTATTTT. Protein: CASSQDPPGGKSTDTQYF.